This T cell receptor beta chain was sequenced in a study of graft-versus-host responses after intestinal transplantation. The wider study: Anti-thymocyte globulin was used for induction in all recipients, who then took tacrolimus and steroids for roughly three years. Study results and limitations: Graft-versus-host to host-versus-graft clonal ratios in allografts were high in patients with graft-donor T cell macrochimerism. GvH clones were found in recipient marrow; some appeared first in ileum or blood.

This clone was found once. Its antigen remains unidentified. The CDR3 is made up of 14 amino acids. CDR1 SGHRS and CDR2 YFSETQ come from the germline V gene. The ends lost 0 bases at V and 5 bases at J; junction bases unmatched: 3. Sequencing used immunoSEQ multiplex PCR; TCRdb keeps in-frame clones, though not all of them. Here the sample spans fewer than 90,000 clones, about 95% being singletons. This receptor was identified in a human donor who was the organ donor for an intestinal transplant. Source: unstimulated CD4+ T cells sorted from spleen or lymph node cells, taken before transplant. This sequence joins TRBV5-1 and TRBJ2-7; 9 nucleotides line up with TRBD1. CDR3 loop: CASSLGGTGNEQYF. The CDR3 DNA follows: TGCGCCAGCAGCTTGGGAGGGACAGGGAACGAGCAGTACTTC.